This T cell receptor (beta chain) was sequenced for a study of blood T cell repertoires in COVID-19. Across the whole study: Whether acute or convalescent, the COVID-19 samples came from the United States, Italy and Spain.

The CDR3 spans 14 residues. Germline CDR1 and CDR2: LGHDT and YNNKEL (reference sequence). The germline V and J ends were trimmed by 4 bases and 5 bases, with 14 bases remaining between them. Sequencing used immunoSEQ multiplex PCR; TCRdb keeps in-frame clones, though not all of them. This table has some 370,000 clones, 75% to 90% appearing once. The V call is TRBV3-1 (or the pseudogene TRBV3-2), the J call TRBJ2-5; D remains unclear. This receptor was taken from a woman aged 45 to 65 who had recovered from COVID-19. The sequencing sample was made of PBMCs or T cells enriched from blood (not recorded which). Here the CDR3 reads CASSLRMAAETQYF. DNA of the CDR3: TGTGCCAGCAGCCTGCGGATGGCCGCGGAGACCCAGTACTTC.